This note documents a single T cell receptor beta chain sequence. The CDR3 has 16 residues. V gave up 2 bases and J gave up 2 bases; unmatched junction bases: 6. Germline V lookup: CDR1 MNHEY, CDR2 SVGAGI. This sample was taken from a study of blood T cell repertoires in COVID-19. Study-wide context: Sample material is recorded as cDNA or gDNA derived from T cells, B-cell-depleted T cells, or PBMCs.

Repertoires were generated with immunoSEQ multiplex PCR, while TCRdb's copy carries only in-frame clones and drops some. Of approximately 89,000 clones listed, about 85% were seen once; the top ten hold around 11%. The TCR sequence derives from a woman in her 70s with active or convalescent COVID-19. The sequenced material came from peripheral blood. The chain joins TRBV6-5 to TRBJ1-2, with 9 bases matching TRBD1. CDR3 in DNA: TGTGCCAGCAGTTACAGACAGGGGGTGGGAAACTATGGCTACACCTTC. Amino acid sequence: CASSYRQGVGNYGYTF.